The 25 T cell receptor beta chains reported below all come from one sample, sequenced in a study of T-cell reconstitution after alpha-beta-depleted transplantation in children. TCRbeta library construction was performed incorporating unique molecular identifiers. TCRdb analysed the PCR reads with MiXCR anew, one entry per CDR3 protein. The data contain about 610,000 distinct CDR3 sequences, over 9.5% of them singletons. The starting material was PBMCs from the stem cell graft donor, obtained from the stem cell graft. The source is a human donor who donated a stem cell graft to a child with acute myeloid leukemia.

V gene TRBV5-1 combines with J gene TRBJ2-5, with 8 bases identical to TRBD2. The germline gives CDR1 SGHRS, CDR2 YFSETQ. V lost 0 bases and J lost 5; bases outside the gene matches: 9. The CDR3 extends over 16 amino acids. As DNA, the CDR3 is TGCGCCAGCAGCTTGGCCCTAGCGGGCATAATGGAGACCCAGTACTTC. It yields the protein CASSLALAGIMETQYF.

This clonotype was detected many times. This sequence joins TRBV4-2 and TRBJ2-7; 10 nucleotides line up with TRBD1. With 2 bases clipped from V and 1 base from J, the junction kept 2 bases outside the gene matches. Germline CDR1 is LGHNA and CDR2 is YNFKEQ. This CDR3 is built from 15 residues. CDR3 coding DNA: TGTGCCAGCAGCCAAAGGACAGGGGGTTCCTACGAGCAGTACTTC. Residues: CASSQRTGGSYEQYF.

The genes are TRBV29-1 and TRBJ2-1; TRBD2 is a possible D gene (5 bases). This CDR3 contains 12 residues. CDR1 SQVTM and CDR2 ANQGSEA come from the germline V gene. Trimming pared 7 bases from V and 4 bases from J, leaving 11 bases between. CDR3 in DNA: TGCAGCGCCCGACGGGGTTACAATGAGCAGTTCTTC. It is translated as CSARRGYNEQFF.

This clonotype appeared many times. V usage is TRBV6-2 or TRBV6-3 and J usage is TRBJ2-2, with no clear D. Germline loops: CDR1 MNHEY, CDR2 SVGEGT. This CDR3 spans 14 amino acids. Trimming pared 5 bases from V and 6 bases from J, leaving 13 bases between. The CDR3 reads CASSMTRGPGELFF. CDR3 DNA sequence: TGTGCCAGCAGTATGACCCGTGGGCCCGGGGAGCTGTTTTTT.

This clonotype was seen ten or more times. The CDR3 is CSVGTGSTDTQYF. The CDR3 nucleotides are TGCAGCGTTGGCACAGGGTCCACAGATACGCAGTATTTT. The gene calls are TRBV29-1 and TRBJ2-3, with a weak D call TRBD1 (6 bases). This CDR3 has 13 amino acids. V was shortened by 4 bases and J by 2 bases, with 10 bases between the two germline ends. CDR1 is SQVTM and CDR2 is ANQGSEA in the germline V gene.

The chain couples TRBV12-3 or TRBV12-4 to TRBJ1-1, with a tentative D call TRBD1 (6 bases). V was shortened by 8 bases and J by 5 bases, with 21 bases between the two germline ends. The CDR3 spans 15 residues. The CDR3 is CASRYEQGWRTEAFF. DNA of the CDR3: TGTGCCAGCCGATACGAACAGGGTTGGAGGACTGAAGCTTTCTTT.

This clonotype was detected only a few times. The chain recombines TRBV29-1 with TRBJ2-7; possible D gene TRBD2, 5 bases. This CDR3 is built from 14 residues. CDR1 and CDR2 from the germline V gene are SQVTM and ANQGSEA. V was trimmed by 4 bases and J by 2 bases, leaving 15 bases between them. CDR3 sequence reads: CSVGTGINTYEQYF. The CDR3 DNA reads as TGCAGCGTTGGGACCGGGATCAATACCTACGAGCAGTACTTC.

This CDR3 is CASSLWVSTDTQYF. Here the CDR3 DNA reads TGTGCCAGCAGTTTGTGGGTTAGCACAGATACGCAGTATTTT. This sequence joins TRBV12-3 or TRBV12-4 and TRBJ2-3; no reliable D call. V was shortened by 3 bases and J by 0 bases, with 7 bases between the two germline ends. The CDR3 has 14 residues.

This clonotype was recorded a few times. The V call is TRBV20-1, the J call TRBJ2-2; TRBD1 matches 10 bases. J was trimmed by 2 bases and V by 8 bases; bases with no gene match: 5. Germline V gene lookup returns CDR1 DFQATT and CDR2 SNEGSKA (reference sequence). The CDR3 totals 14 residues. The CDR3 DNA reads as TGCAGTCTCCGGACAGGGGGAAACACCGGGGAGCTGTTTTTT. This translates into CSLRTGGNTGELFF.

This CDR3 reads CASSLRTGLDNEQFF. Written as DNA, the CDR3 is TGTGCCAGCAGCTTACGGACAGGGCTGGACAATGAGCAGTTCTTC. The chain joins TRBV7-6 to TRBJ2-1; 8 bases match TRBD1. Looked up from germline, CDR1 is SGHVS and CDR2 is FNYEAQ. Trimming took 2 bases from V and 5 from J; bases not matched to a gene: 5. The CDR3 loop spans 15 amino acids.

This clonotype was seen more than once but under ten times. The rearrangement uses TRBV29-1 and TRBJ2-1, with unresolved D. The V and J ends lost 2 bases and 3 bases respectively, with 8 bases between them. This CDR3 contains 13 residues. Germline V gene lookup returns CDR1 SQVTM and CDR2 ANQGSEA. CDR3 DNA: TGCAGCGTTGAAATTCGGTACTACAATGAGCAGTTCTTC. Its protein is CSVEIRYYNEQFF.

The V call is TRBV12-3 or TRBV12-4, the J call TRBJ2-1, with D perhaps matching TRBD2 (6 bases). The CDR3 spans 18 residues. Trimming left V 6 bases short and J 4 bases short, with 25 bases between. The DNA for the CDR3 is TGTGCCAGCAGCCGAAGAAATTACCGGGAGACCTTATACAATGAGCAGTTCTTC. The encoded protein is CASSRRNYRETLYNEQFF.

The rearrangement links TRBV29-1 to TRBJ2-5, with D possibly being TRBD1 (6 bases). This CDR3 is built from 12 residues. The ends were cut back, 7 bases at V and 5 bases at J, with 14 bases in the middle. Germline V lookup: CDR1 SQVTM, CDR2 ANQGSEA. In DNA form, the CDR3 reads TGCAGCGCAAGACAGGCCGGCGAGACCCAGTACTTC. Translation: CSARQAGETQYF. The whole variable domain, filled in from reference TRBV29-1 and TRBJ2-5, reads SAVISQKPSRDICQRGTSLTIQCQVDSQVTMMFWYRQQPGQSLTLIATANQGSEATYESGFVIDKFPISRPNLTFSTLTVSNMSPEDSSIYLCSARQAGETQYFGPGTRLLVL.

This clonotype came up many times. The chain links TRBV20-1 to TRBJ1-5; D is unclear. V lost 2 bases, J lost 3 bases, and 11 bases lay in between. Looked up from germline, CDR1 is DFQATT and CDR2 is SNEGSKA (reference sequence). CDR3 length: 14 residues. This chain's CDR3 is CSARKQANNQPQHF. DNA of the CDR3: TGCAGTGCTAGAAAGCAGGCAAACAATCAGCCCCAGCATTTT.

This clonotype was recorded a few times. The chain is built from TRBV5-1 and TRBJ1-2, with D unclear. Looked up from germline, CDR1 is SGHRS and CDR2 is YFSETQ. V shed 5 bases and J shed 8 bases, with 13 bases lying between them. This CDR3 is 12 amino acids long. The CDR3 region is CASSAEVGGYTF. The CDR3 DNA reads TGCGCCAGCAGTGCGGAAGTTGGGGGCTACACCTTC. Supplemented by reference TRBV5-1 and TRBJ1-2, the full variable domain reads KAGVTQTPRYLIKTRGQQVTLSCSPISGHRSVSWYQQTPGQGLQFLFEYFSETQRNKGNFPGRFSGRQFSNSRSEMNVSTLELGDSALYLCASSAEVGGYTFGSGTRLTVV.

This clonotype was recorded a few times. V and J are TRBV5-6 and TRBJ2-7; 7 bases align to TRBD1. The V gene's germline CDR1 is SGHDT and CDR2 YYEEEE. V was clipped by 2 bases and J by 3 bases; unmatched bases: 5. CDR3 size: 14 residues. CDR3 loop: CASSFVDRDYEQYF. The CDR3 nucleotides read TGTGCCAGCAGCTTCGTCGACAGGGACTACGAGCAGTACTTC.

This clonotype was seen more than once but under ten times. The rearrangement links TRBV20-1 to TRBJ2-6, with TRBD2 matching 7 bases. Germline CDR1 DFQATT, CDR2 SNEGSKA (reference sequence). With V trimmed by 2 bases and J by 0 bases, 13 bases remained unmatched. There are 19 residues in the CDR3. In DNA form, the CDR3 reads TGCAGTGCTAGACCCCCTCGGGGGGAAAAGGGCTCTGGGGCCAACGTCCTGACTTTC. Its protein is CSARPPRGEKGSGANVLTF.

This clonotype was counted ten times or more. V is TRBV6-4 and J is TRBJ2-1, with 8 bases lining up with TRBD2. The CDR3 length is 15 residues. Germline assignment: CDR1 MRHNA and CDR2 SNTAGT. V trimming: 4 bases; J trimming: 7 bases; junction bases outside the gene matches: 9. In nucleotides, the CDR3 is TGTGCCAGCAGTGCCACTAGCGGCTACGGGAATGAGCAGTTCTTC. Translated: CASSATSGYGNEQFF.

V gene TRBV5-5 combines with J gene TRBJ1-2; D uncertain. Germline CDR1 and CDR2: SGHKS and YYEKEE (reference sequence). Trimming stripped 1 base from V and 4 bases from J, with 11 bases between. The CDR3 contains 14 residues. CDR3 sequence: CASSLMDSIYGYTF. CDR3 nucleotides: TGTGCCAGCAGCTTGATGGACTCCATCTATGGCTACACCTTC.

This clonotype was detected only a few times. This chain joins TRBV7-2 and TRBJ2-7; 11 bases fit TRBD1. The germline gives CDR1 SGHTA, CDR2 FQGNSA. The CDR3 loop spans 17 amino acids. The J segment lost 5 bases and the V segment lost 8 bases, leaving 17 bases of the junction unmatched. DNA for the CDR3: TGTGCCAGCGGTCGAACCTTGGGAGGACAGGGGGCACACGAGCAGTACTTC. Its protein product is CASGRTLGGQGAHEQYF.

This clonotype has a handful of counts. The chain couples TRBV4-1 to TRBJ2-2, with unresolved D. Per the germline V gene, CDR1 is MGHRA and CDR2 is YSYEKL. This CDR3 has 14 amino acids. The V gene lost 0 bases and the J gene lost 16 bases, with 18 bases spanning the gap. The CDR3 nucleotides are TGCGCCAGCAGCCAAGATGAGTCCGCCACACTGCCGTTTTTT. It specifies CASSQDESATLPFF.

In its sample, this clonotype was seen many times. The J gene is TRBJ2-3, the V gene TRBV28; the D call may be TRBD1 or TRBD2 (5 bases each). Germline CDR1 and CDR2: MDHEN and SYDVKM. Between the trimmed V and J ends, which lost 3 bases and 5 bases, there was a span of 18 bases. The CDR3 loop spans 16 amino acids. Here the CDR3 DNA reads TGTGCCAGCAGTTTTATAGGAGCGGACAAAGAAGATACGCAGTATTTT. Its protein product is CASSFIGADKEDTQYF.

This clonotype turned up a few times. The rearrangement links TRBV20-1 to TRBJ2-1; 12 positions match TRBD2. Germline loops: CDR1 DFQATT, CDR2 SNEGSKA (reference sequence). The length of the CDR3 is 14 residues. CDR3 protein: CRIGASGRADEQFF. DNA of the CDR3: TGCAGGATCGGGGCTAGCGGGAGGGCCGATGAGCAGTTCTTC.

The table lists this clonotype with a few counts. The V call is TRBV20-1, the J call TRBJ2-6; tentatively, D is TRBD2 (5 bases). Trimming stripped 6 bases from V and 1 base from J, with 10 bases between. This CDR3 is built from 14 residues. CDR1 DFQATT and CDR2 SNEGSKA come from the germline V gene (reference sequence). As DNA, the CDR3 is TGCAGTGCCCTTCGGGGATCTGGGGCCAACGTCCTGACTTTC. Translated, it gives CSALRGSGANVLTF.

V and J are TRBV20-1 and TRBJ2-1; D gene unclear. The CDR3 consists of 15 residues. Germline V gives CDR1 DFQATT, CDR2 SNEGSKA (reference sequence). The V end lost 3 bases, the J end lost 4 bases, and 16 bases lay between the germline ends. The CDR3 loop is CSASSLARSYNEQFF. The CDR3 nucleotides read TGCAGTGCTAGCTCCCTTGCGAGAAGTTACAATGAGCAGTTCTTC.